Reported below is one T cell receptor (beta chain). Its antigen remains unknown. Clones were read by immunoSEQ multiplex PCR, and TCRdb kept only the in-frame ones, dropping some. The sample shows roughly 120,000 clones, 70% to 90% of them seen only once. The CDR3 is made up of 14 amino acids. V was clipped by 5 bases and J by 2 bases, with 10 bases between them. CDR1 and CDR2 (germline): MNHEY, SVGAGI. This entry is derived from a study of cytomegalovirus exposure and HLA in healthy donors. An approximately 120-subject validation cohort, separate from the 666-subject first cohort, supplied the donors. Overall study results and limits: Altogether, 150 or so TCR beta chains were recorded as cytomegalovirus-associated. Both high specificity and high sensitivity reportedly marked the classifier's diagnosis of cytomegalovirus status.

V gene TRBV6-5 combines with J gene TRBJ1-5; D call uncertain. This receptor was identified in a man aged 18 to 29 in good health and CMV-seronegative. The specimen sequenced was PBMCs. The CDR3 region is CASSPSSGNQPQHF. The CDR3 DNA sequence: TGTGCCAGCAGTCCTTCATCGGGCAATCAGCCCCAGCATTTT.